The 10 T cell receptor beta chains presented below share a single source sample, sequenced in a study of blood T cell repertoires in COVID-19. Clones were sequenced by immunoSEQ multiplex PCR, and TCRdb holds only the in-frame ones, with some missing. The sample includes 300,000 to 400,000 clones, approximately 83% of them seen just once. Sequenced material: PBMCs or T cells enriched from blood (not recorded which). All receptors derive from a woman between 40 and 55 years old with acute COVID-19.

The V gene is TRBV18, the J gene TRBJ1-1; TRBD1 matches 8 bases. Germline V gene lookup returns CDR1 KGHSH and CDR2 LQKENI. The CDR3 runs to 14 residues. The junction had 5 bases not matched to a gene; V was cut back by 2 bases and J by 6 bases. In DNA form, the CDR3 reads TGTGCCAGCTCACCATTGAAACAGGGGGCTGAAGCTTTCTTT. Amino acid sequence: CASSPLKQGAEAFF.

V and J are TRBV7-2 and TRBJ2-7; weak D call: TRBD1 (5 bases). Trimming stripped 3 bases from V and 1 base from J, with 10 bases between. CDR3 size: 14 residues. The germline V gene encodes CDR1 SGHTA and CDR2 FQGNSA. The CDR3 region has the DNA TGTGCCAGCAGCTTCAGCAGGGCTTCCTACGAGCAGTACTTC. This sequence encodes CASSFSRASYEQYF.

The gene calls are TRBV25-1 and TRBJ2-1; TRBD2 is a possible D gene (6 bases). CDR3 length equals 14 residues. Germline loops: CDR1 MGHDK, CDR2 SYGVNS. Trimming pared 3 bases from V and 5 bases from J, leaving 11 bases between. CDR3 amino acids: CASSEPGSDNEQFF. The CDR3 DNA reads as TGTGCCAGCAGTGAGCCCGGGAGTGACAATGAGCAGTTCTTC.

This chain links TRBV23-1 with TRBJ2-3; D possibly corresponds to TRBD2 (7 bases). Being an ORF, TRBV23-1 has a function that is uncertain. The ends were cut back, 6 bases at V and 1 base at J, with 17 bases in the middle. The CDR3 is 16 amino acids. This chain's CDR3 is CASSPEGGVGTDTQYF. Written as DNA, the CDR3 is TGCGCCAGCAGCCCAGAGGGGGGGGTAGGCACAGATACGCAGTATTTT.

This clone was counted once. The chain uses TRBV6-5 and TRBJ2-5; 8 bases line up with TRBD1. CDR1 and CDR2 from the germline V gene are MNHEY and SVGAGI. V lost 8 bases to trimming and J lost 2 bases; unmatched junction nucleotides: 7. CDR3 length: 14 residues. DNA for the CDR3: TGTGCCAGCCTCCGGGACAGGCCTCAAGAGACCCAGTACTTC. Its translation is CASLRDRPQETQYF.

V and J are TRBV28 and TRBJ1-1; no reliable D call. In germline, CDR1 is MDHEN, CDR2 SYDVKM. This CDR3 is built from 13 residues. V was shortened by 6 bases and J by 1 base, with 9 bases between the two germline ends. The CDR3 loop is CASSSAQNTEAFF. CDR3 nucleotide sequence: TGTGCCAGCAGCAGTGCCCAGAACACTGAAGCTTTCTTT.

J is TRBJ2-1 and V is TRBV27, with 8 bases fitting TRBD2. Per the germline V gene, CDR1 is MNHEY and CDR2 is SMNVEV (reference sequence). Trimming removed 5 bases from V and 6 bases from J; junction bases left unmatched: 12. CDR3 size: 16 residues. The CDR3 region is CASSTRTSSPSNEQFF. The DNA for the CDR3 is TGTGCCAGCAGTACTAGGACTAGCTCTCCTTCCAATGAGCAGTTCTTC.

This clone was observed a handful of times. The chain uses TRBV3-1 (or the pseudogene TRBV3-2) and TRBJ2-5; no firm D call. V lost 3 bases and J lost 1, with 6 bases in between. This CDR3 contains 13 residues. CDR1 is LGHDT and CDR2 is YNNKEL in the germline V gene (reference sequence). CDR3 in amino acids: CASSHRRQETQYF. For the CDR3, the DNA is TGTGCCAGCAGCCACAGGCGCCAAGAGACCCAGTACTTC.

This clone has only one observation. The chain is built from TRBV9 and TRBJ2-7, with D perhaps matching TRBD2 (5 bases). Germline CDR1 and CDR2: SGDLS and YYNGEE. Trimming stripped 3 bases from V and 7 bases from J, with 17 bases between. This CDR3 is built from 14 residues. CDR3 region: CASSALSSRGEQYF. DNA of the CDR3: TGTGCCAGCAGCGCCCTGAGTTCCCGGGGAGAGCAGTACTTC.

This rearrangement joins TRBV18 to TRBJ1-1; 7 positions agree with TRBD1. The junction had 2 bases not matched to a gene; V was cut back by 4 bases and J by 0 bases. In germline, CDR1 is KGHSH, CDR2 LQKENI. The CDR3 loop spans 14 amino acids. Written as DNA, the CDR3 is TGTGCCAGCTCACGACAGGGAATGAACACTGAAGCTTTCTTT. Amino acid sequence: CASSRQGMNTEAFF.